A single sample is the source of the 10 T cell receptor beta chains below, sequenced in a study of T-cell reconstitution after alpha-beta-depleted transplantation in children. It was with unique molecular identifiers that the TCRbeta library was prepared. TCRdb fed the PCR reads into MiXCR, producing one record per CDR3 protein. Of around 670,000 distinct CDR3 sequences in the sample, roughly 13% were seen once. The source was PBMCs, collected before TCRalphabeta/CD19-depleted stem cell transplant. All receptors derive from a girl aged 2 to 9 with congenital amegakaryocytic thrombocytopenia, due to receive a stem cell transplant.

This clonotype was seen many times. The V gene is TRBV6-1, the J gene TRBJ2-2, with no clear D. The germline V gene has CDR1 MNHNS and CDR2 SASEGT. This CDR3 has 14 residues. The V gene lost 5 bases and the J gene lost 4 bases, with 11 bases spanning the gap. This CDR3 is CASSILFPTGELFF. CDR3 nucleotides: TGTGCCAGCAGTATTCTGTTCCCCACCGGGGAGCTGTTTTTT.

This clonotype was counted at least ten times. The V and J genes are TRBV7-6 and TRBJ2-3; D uncertain. The CDR3 is made up of 15 amino acids. Germline lookup yields CDR1 SGHVS and CDR2 FNYEAQ. V lost 1 base and J 0 bases, leaving 8 bases between the germline ends. CDR3 sequence: CASSLDVWSTDTQYF. The CDR3 coding sequence is TGTGCCAGCAGCTTAGATGTCTGGAGCACAGATACGCAGTATTTT.

The chain uses TRBV18 and TRBJ2-7, with 9 nucleotides matching TRBD1. Germline V lookup: CDR1 KGHSH, CDR2 LQKENI. CDR3 size: 21 residues. The J segment lost 6 bases and the V segment lost 2 bases, leaving 26 bases of the junction unmatched. The CDR3 reads CASSPTLGTGISSGMTGEQYF. In DNA, the CDR3 is TGTGCCAGCTCACCAACCCTAGGGACAGGGATATCATCTGGGATGACGGGCGAGCAGTACTTC.

This clonotype was detected a few times. The rearrangement uses TRBV10-3 and TRBJ1-2; TRBD1 is a possible D gene (6 bases). V lost 10 bases and J lost 5, with 17 bases in between. CDR1 is ENHRY and CDR2 is SYGVKD in the germline V gene. The CDR3 is 13 amino acids. CDR3 nucleotide sequence: TGTGCCAGCAGGGACACCGAGGGGTATGGCTACACCTTC. Translated: CASRDTEGYGYTF.

The genes are TRBV2 and TRBJ2-2; 10 nucleotides align to TRBD1. This CDR3 is built from 14 residues. The V gene end was trimmed by 6 bases and the J gene end by 6 bases; junction bases not matched to a gene: 4. The germline V gene encodes CDR1 SNHLY and CDR2 FYNNEI. The CDR3: CASRPDRGPGELFF. The CDR3 DNA is TGTGCCAGCAGACCCGACAGGGGGCCCGGGGAGCTGTTTTTT.

In this sample, this clonotype turned up many times. V gene TRBV20-1 combines with J gene TRBJ2-5; 8 bases agree with TRBD2. Germline-derived CDR1 and CDR2 are DFQATT and SNEGSKA (reference sequence). V was pared by 6 bases and J by 5 bases, with 14 bases of the junction left unmatched. The CDR3 runs to 15 residues. Written as DNA, the CDR3 is TGCAGTGCCCACAAACCGGGACTAGAAATGGAGACCCAGTACTTC. Protein sequence: CSAHKPGLEMETQYF.

This clonotype was seen many times. The CDR3 nucleotides are TGCAGTGCCGGACGGAATCTCTCCTACGAGCAGTACTTC. As protein: CSAGRNLSYEQYF. This chain links TRBV20-1 with TRBJ2-7; D is uncertain. CDR1 and CDR2 (germline): DFQATT, SNEGSKA (reference sequence). V shed 6 bases and J shed 0 bases, with 12 bases lying between them. The CDR3 length is 13 residues.

This clonotype was seen at least ten times. The V call is TRBV7-9, the J call TRBJ2-7; D possibly uses TRBD1 or TRBD2 (5 bases each). The germline V gene has CDR1 SEHNR and CDR2 FQNEAQ (reference sequence). V lost 1 base to trimming and J lost 7 bases, with 14 bases between them. The CDR3 sequence is 14 residues long. CDR3 loop: CASSLERGPQEQYF. The CDR3 coding sequence is TGTGCCAGCAGCTTAGAAAGGGGACCTCAGGAGCAGTACTTC.

Worth noting for this clonotype: A much larger clone differs from this one at a single base, so this may be a read error. The V and J genes are TRBV10-3 and TRBJ1-5, with 8 bases lining up with TRBD1. The CDR3 consists of 15 residues. CDR1 is ENHRY and CDR2 is SYGVKD in the germline V gene. The CDR3 DNA sequence: TGTGCCATCAGTGCGGCCTGGACAGGGAATCAGCCCCACCATTTT. Translation: CAISAAWTGNQPHHF.

This clonotype was counted ten times or more. The chain is built from TRBV5-1 and TRBJ1-2; 8 bases fit TRBD1. This CDR3 has 17 residues. V dropped 1 base and J dropped 3; count of bases not matched to a gene: 11. Germline CDR1 SGHRS, CDR2 YFSETQ. For the CDR3, the DNA is TGCGCCAGCAGCTTGCCGGGGACAGGTTGGGACCACTATGGCTACACCTTC. Its translation: CASSLPGTGWDHYGYTF.